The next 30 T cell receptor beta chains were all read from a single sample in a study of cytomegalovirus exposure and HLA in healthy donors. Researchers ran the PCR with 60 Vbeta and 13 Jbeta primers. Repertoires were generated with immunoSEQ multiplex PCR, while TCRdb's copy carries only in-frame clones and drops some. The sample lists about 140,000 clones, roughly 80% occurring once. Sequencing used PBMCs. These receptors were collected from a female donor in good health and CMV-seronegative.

CDR3 coding DNA: TGTGCCAGCTCACCAACCCCGGGACACAATAGCAATCAGCCCCAGCATTTT. This codes for CASSPTPGHNSNQPQHF. The chain combines TRBV18 with TRBJ1-5, with D perhaps TRBD1 (6 bases). CDR3 length equals 17 residues. Germline values: CDR1 KGHSH, CDR2 LQKENI. V shed 2 bases and J shed 0 bases, with 14 bases lying between them.

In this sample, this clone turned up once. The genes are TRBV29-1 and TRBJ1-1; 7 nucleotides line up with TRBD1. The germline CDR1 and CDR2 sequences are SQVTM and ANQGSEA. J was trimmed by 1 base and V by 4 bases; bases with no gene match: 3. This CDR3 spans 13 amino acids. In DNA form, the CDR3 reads TGCAGCGTTGCCCGACAGGGGAACACTGAAGCTTTCTTT. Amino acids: CSVARQGNTEAFF.

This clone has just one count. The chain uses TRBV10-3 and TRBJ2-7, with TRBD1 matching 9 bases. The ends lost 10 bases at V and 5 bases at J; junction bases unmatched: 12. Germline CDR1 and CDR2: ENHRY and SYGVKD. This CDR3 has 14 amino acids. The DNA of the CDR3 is TGTGCCACGGACGCCGGGACAGGGATCAACGAGCAGTACTTC. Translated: CATDAGTGINEQYF.

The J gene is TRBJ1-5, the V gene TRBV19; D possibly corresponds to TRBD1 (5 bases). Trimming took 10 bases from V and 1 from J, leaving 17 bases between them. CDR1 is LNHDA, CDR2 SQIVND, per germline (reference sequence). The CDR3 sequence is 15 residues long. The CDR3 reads CATLGGGASNQPQHF. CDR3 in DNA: TGTGCCACCCTCGGGGGAGGGGCGAGCAATCAGCCCCAGCATTTT.

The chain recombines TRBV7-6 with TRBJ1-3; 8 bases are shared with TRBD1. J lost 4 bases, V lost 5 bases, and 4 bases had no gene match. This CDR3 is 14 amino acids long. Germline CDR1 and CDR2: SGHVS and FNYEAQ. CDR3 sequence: CASSARQGGNTIYF. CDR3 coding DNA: TGTGCCAGCAGCGCCCGACAGGGGGGAAACACCATATATTTT.

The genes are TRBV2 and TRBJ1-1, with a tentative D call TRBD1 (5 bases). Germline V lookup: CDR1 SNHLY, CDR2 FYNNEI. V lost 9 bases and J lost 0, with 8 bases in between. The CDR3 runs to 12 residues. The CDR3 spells CARGGVNTEAFF. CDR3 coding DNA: TGTGCCAGGGGGGGGGTGAACACTGAAGCTTTCTTT.

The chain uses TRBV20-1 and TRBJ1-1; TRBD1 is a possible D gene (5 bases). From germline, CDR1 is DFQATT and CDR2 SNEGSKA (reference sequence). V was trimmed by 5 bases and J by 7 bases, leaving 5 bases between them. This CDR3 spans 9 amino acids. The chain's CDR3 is CSAGHEAFF. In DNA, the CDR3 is TGCAGTGCTGGACATGAAGCTTTCTTT.

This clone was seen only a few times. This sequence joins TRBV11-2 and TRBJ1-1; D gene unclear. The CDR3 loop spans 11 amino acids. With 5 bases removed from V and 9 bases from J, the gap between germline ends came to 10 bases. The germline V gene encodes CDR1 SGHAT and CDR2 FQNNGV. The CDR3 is CASSRQVKAFF. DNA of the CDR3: TGTGCCAGCAGCCGTCAGGTTAAAGCTTTCTTT.

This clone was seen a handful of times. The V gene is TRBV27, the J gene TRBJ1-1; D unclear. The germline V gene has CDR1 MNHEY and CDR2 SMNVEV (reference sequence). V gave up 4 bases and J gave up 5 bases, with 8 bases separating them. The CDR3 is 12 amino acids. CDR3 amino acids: CASSSGRTEAFF. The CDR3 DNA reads TGTGCCAGCAGTTCAGGAAGGACTGAAGCTTTCTTT.

CDR3 residues: CASSFRRGLVAFF. CDR3 sequence (DNA): TGTGCCAGCAGCTTCCGGCGGGGATTAGTGGCTTTCTTT. This chain links TRBV7-2 with TRBJ1-1; D not resolved. Germline values: CDR1 SGHTA, CDR2 FQGNSA. Trimming took 3 bases from V and 11 from J, leaving 16 bases between them. The CDR3 covers 13 residues.

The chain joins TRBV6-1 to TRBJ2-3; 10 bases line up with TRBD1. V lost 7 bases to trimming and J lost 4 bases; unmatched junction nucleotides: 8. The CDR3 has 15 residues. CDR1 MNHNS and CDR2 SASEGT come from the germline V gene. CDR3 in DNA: TGTGCCAGCATACGACAGGGGGCGCGTGCAGATACGCAGTATTTT. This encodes CASIRQGARADTQYF.

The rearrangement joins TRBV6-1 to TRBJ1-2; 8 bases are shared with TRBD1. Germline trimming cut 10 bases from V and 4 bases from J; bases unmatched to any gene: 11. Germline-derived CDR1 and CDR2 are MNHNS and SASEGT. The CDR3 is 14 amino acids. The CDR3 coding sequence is TGTGCCACTTACGGACAGGGCGTGGGCTATGGCTACACCTTC. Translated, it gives CATYGQGVGYGYTF.

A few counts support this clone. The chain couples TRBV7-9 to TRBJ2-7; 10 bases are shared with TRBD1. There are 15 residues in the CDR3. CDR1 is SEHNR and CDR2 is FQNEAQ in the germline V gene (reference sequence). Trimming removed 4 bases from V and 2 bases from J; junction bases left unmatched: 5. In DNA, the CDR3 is TGTGCCAGCAGCTCCCGGGACAGGGGCCCCTACGAGCAGTACTTC. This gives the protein CASSSRDRGPYEQYF.

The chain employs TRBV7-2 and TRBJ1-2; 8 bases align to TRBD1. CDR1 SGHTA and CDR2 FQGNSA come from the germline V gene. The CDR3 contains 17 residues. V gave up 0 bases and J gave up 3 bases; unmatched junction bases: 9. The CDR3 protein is CASSLARSPDRDYGYTF. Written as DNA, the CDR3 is TGTGCCAGCAGCTTAGCGCGTAGTCCGGACAGGGACTATGGCTACACCTTC.

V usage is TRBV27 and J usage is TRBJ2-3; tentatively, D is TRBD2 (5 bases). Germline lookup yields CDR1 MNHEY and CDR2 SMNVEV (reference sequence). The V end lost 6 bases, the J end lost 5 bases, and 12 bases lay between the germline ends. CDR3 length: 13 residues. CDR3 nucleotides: TGTGCCAGCAGGGTAAACCGGGGAGATACGCAGTATTTT. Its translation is CASRVNRGDTQYF.

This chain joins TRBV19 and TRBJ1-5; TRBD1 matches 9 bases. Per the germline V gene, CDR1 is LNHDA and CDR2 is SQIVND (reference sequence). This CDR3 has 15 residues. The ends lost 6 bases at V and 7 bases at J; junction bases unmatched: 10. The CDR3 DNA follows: TGTGCCAGTAGCACCTGGACAGGGGATATGCAGCCCCAGCATTTT. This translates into CASSTWTGDMQPQHF.

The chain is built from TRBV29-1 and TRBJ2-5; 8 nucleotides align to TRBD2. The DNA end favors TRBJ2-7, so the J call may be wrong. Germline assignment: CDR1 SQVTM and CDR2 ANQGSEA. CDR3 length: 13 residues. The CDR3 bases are TGCAGCGTCGACGGGGGGGAGGTCTACGAGCAGTACTTC. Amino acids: CSVDGGEVYEQYF.

For the CDR3, the DNA is TGTGCCAGCACCGGACAGGGCTTTGGCTACACCTTC. Amino acids: CASTGQGFGYTF. The rearrangement joins TRBV28 to TRBJ1-2, with 8 bases lining up with TRBD1. The germline V gene has CDR1 MDHEN and CDR2 SYDVKM. V gave up 7 bases and J gave up 7 bases; unmatched junction bases: 5. The CDR3 covers 12 residues.

DNA for the CDR3: TGTGCCAACCTCCTGGCTGCTCGGCAGGCCGGAGGCTACACCTTC. Its translation is CANLLAARQAGGYTF. J is TRBJ1-2 and V is TRBV6-1; unclear D gene. Trimming removed 10 bases from V and 8 bases from J, with 26 bases in between. This CDR3 is 15 amino acids long. The germline V gene encodes CDR1 MNHNS and CDR2 SASEGT.

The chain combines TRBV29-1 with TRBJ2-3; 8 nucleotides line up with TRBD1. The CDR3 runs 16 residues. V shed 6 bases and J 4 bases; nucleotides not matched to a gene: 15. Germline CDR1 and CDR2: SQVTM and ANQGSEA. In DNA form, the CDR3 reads TGCAGCGTATATGGGCCCATTGGACAGGGAGCAGATACGCAGTATTTT. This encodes CSVYGPIGQGADTQYF.

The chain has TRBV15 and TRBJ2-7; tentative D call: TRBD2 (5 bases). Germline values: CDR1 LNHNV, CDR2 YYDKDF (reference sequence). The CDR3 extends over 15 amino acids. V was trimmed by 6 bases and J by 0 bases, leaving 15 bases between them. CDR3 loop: CATSLNGVSSYEQYF. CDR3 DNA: TGTGCCACCAGTCTTAACGGGGTAAGCTCCTACGAGCAGTACTTC.

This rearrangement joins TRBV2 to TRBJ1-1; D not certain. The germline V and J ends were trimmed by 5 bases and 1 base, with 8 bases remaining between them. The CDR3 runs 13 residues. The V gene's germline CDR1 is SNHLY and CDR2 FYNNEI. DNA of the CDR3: TGTGCCAGCAGTTATAGTCCGAACACTGAAGCTTTCTTT. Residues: CASSYSPNTEAFF. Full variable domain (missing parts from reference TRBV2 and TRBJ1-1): EPEVTQTPSHQVTQMGQEVILRCVPISNHLYFYWYRQILGQKVEFLVSFYNNEISEKSEIFDDQFSVERPDGSNFTLKIRSTKLEDSAMYFCASSYSPNTEAFFGQGTRLTVV.

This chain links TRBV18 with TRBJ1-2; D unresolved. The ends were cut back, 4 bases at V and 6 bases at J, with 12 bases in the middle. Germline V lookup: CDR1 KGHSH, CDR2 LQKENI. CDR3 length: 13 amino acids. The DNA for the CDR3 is TGTGCCAGCTCACGAGGGAATGGGGATGGCTACACCTTC. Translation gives CASSRGNGDGYTF.

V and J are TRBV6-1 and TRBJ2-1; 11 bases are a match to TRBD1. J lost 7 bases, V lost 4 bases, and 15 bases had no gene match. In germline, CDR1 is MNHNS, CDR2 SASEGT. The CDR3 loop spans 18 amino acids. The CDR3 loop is CASSGHPGQGAWGNEQFF. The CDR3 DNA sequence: TGTGCCAGCAGTGGACACCCTGGACAGGGGGCTTGGGGAAATGAGCAGTTCTTC.

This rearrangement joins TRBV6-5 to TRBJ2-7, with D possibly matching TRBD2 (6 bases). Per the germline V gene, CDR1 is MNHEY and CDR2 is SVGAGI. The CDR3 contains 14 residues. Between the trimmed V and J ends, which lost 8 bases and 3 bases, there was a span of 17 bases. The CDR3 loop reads CASQDGGANYEQYF. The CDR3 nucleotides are TGTGCCAGCCAAGACGGGGGAGCCAACTACGAGCAGTACTTC.

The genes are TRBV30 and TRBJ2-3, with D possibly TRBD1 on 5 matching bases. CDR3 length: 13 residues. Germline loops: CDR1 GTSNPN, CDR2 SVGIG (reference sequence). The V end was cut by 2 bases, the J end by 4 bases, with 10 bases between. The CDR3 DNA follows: TGTGCCTGGAGTTATGGGGCGGCAGATACGCAGTATTTT. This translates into CAWSYGAADTQYF. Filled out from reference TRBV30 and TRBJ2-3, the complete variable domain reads SQTIHQWPATLVQPVGSPLSLECTVEGTSNPNLYWYRQAAGRGLQLLFYSVGIGQISSEVPQNLSASRPQDRQFILSSKKLLLSDSGFYLCAWSYGAADTQYFGPGTRLTVL.

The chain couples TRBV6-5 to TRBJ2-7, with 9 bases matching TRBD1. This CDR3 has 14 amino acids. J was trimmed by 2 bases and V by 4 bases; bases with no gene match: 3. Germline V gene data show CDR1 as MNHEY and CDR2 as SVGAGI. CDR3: CASSSGTGTYEQYF. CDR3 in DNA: TGTGCCAGCAGTTCCGGGACAGGGACCTACGAGCAGTACTTC.

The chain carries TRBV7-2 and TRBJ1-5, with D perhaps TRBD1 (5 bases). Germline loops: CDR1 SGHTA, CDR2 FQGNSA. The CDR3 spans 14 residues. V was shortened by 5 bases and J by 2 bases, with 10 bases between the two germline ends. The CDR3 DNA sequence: TGTGCCAGCAGCCCTTCGGGGGGCAATCAGCCCCAGCATTTT. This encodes CASSPSGGNQPQHF.

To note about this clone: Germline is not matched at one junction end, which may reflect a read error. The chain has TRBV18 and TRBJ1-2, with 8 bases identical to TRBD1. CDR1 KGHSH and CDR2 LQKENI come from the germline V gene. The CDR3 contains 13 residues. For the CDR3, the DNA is TGTGCCAGCTCCAATAACCGGGACAGGTTAATTCTGTTC. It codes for CASSNNRDRLILF.

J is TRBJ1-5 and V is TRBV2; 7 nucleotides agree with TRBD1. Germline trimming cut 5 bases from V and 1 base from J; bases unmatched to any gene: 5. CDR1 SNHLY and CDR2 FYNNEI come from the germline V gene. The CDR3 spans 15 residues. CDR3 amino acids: CASSLQGMSNQPQHF. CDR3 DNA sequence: TGTGCCAGCAGTTTACAGGGGATGAGCAATCAGCCCCAGCATTTT.